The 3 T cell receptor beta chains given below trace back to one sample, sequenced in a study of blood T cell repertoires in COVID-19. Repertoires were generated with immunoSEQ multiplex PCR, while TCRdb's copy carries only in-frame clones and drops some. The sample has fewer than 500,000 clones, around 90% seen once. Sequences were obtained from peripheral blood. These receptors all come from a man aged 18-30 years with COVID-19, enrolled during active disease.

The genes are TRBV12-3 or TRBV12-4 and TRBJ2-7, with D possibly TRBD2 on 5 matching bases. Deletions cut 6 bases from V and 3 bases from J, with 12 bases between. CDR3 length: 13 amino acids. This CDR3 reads CASSGIGIYEQYF. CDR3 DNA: TGTGCCAGCAGCGGGATAGGGATCTACGAGCAGTACTTC.

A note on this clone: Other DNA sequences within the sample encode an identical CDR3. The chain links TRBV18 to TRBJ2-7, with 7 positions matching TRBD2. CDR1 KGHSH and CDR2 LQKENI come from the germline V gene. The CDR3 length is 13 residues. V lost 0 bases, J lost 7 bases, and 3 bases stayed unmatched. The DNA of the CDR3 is TGTGCCAGCTCACCACCGGGGGGAGGGGAGCAGTACTTC. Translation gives CASSPPGGGEQYF.

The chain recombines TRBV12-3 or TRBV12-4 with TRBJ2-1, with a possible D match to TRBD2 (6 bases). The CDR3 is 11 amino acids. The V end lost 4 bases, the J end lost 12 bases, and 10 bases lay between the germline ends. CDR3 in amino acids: CASSSGTVQFF. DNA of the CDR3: TGTGCCAGCAGTTCGGGGACTGTGCAGTTCTTC.